The clone carrying this T cell receptor (beta chain) appeared a few times. Its antigen is still unknown. This CDR3 region has 14 residues. V lost 5 bases and J 8 bases, leaving 15 bases between the germline ends. Germline values: CDR1 MNHEY, CDR2 SMNVEV (reference sequence). Frozen PBMC stocks contributed about 2.2 micrograms of genomic DNA to the TCR beta libraries. The data were taken from a study of cytotoxic CD8 clonotypes in ibrutinib-treated CLL. Regarding the study as a whole: Pretreatment clonality was elevated relative to age-matched healthy donors and paralleled circulating CD8+ T-cell counts. The times at which samples were taken varied between sustained-remission and progressing patients.

Repertoires were generated with immunoSEQ multiplex PCR, while TCRdb's copy carries only in-frame clones and drops some. This sample has roughly 300,000 clones, with about 72% found just once. V is TRBV27 and J is TRBJ1-4; the D is unclear. The sequencing here drew on PBMCs, taken at disease progression, from a patient treated with ibrutinib. This receptor was obtained from a human donor with chronic lymphocytic leukemia. The CDR3 DNA sequence: TGTGCCAGCAGTGCTACACGTACTGAGGAAAAACTGTTTTTT. Its protein product is CASSATRTEEKLFF.